This section outlines one T cell receptor (beta chain) sequence together with its context. Its target is unknown. Germline assignment: CDR1 SGHTA and CDR2 FQGNSA. The junction had 0 bases not matched to a gene; V was cut back by 4 bases and J by 0 bases. There are 15 residues in the CDR3. This entry is derived from a study of cytomegalovirus exposure and HLA in healthy donors. Assay: immunoSEQ multiplex PCR; the TCRdb copy retains only in-frame clones and omits some. The sample holds roughly 300,000 clones, around nine tenths seen once. Study-wide results and caveats: First-cohort TCR clusters were later found to tend to co-occur in the 130 or so validation repertoires. Cytomegalovirus association was assigned to more than 150 TCR beta chains. Cytomegalovirus status was reportedly diagnosed by the classifier with high sensitivity and specificity.

The sequence came from a woman between 18 and 30 years old in good health and CMV-seronegative. The genes are TRBV7-2 and TRBJ2-7; 13 bases map to TRBD2. The sequencing sample was made of PBMCs. This CDR3 is CASSWTSGSSYEQYF. The CDR3 DNA sequence: TGTGCCAGCAGCTGGACTAGCGGGAGCTCCTACGAGCAGTACTTC.